The 23 T cell receptor beta chains below were found in one sample sequenced in a study of blood T cells in healthy people across ages. Using a J-beta primer mix together with a sample-barcoded 5' primer, a second PCR was run for 7 to 11 cycles. TCRdb analysed the 5' RACE reads with MiXCR anew, one entry per CDR3 protein. This sample has roughly 800,000 distinct CDR3 sequences, with roughly 25% found just once. In addition, the sample was reused for a study of T cells of mothers and their children.

Specimen: blood. Every receptor here comes from a boy younger than 18 in good health.

This clonotype has only a few counts. This chain links TRBV4-1 with TRBJ2-7; weak D call: TRBD1 (6 bases). Germline CDR1 and CDR2: MGHRA and YSYEKL. There are 16 residues in the CDR3. V was trimmed by 1 base and J by 5 bases, leaving 18 bases between them. The CDR3 coding sequence is TGCGCCAGCAGCCAAGTGGGGGCAACAGGTAGAAACGAGCAGTACTTC. This translates into CASSQVGATGRNEQYF.

This chain connects TRBV29-1 to TRBJ2-5; D remains ambiguous. Matching the DNA end better, TRBJ2-1 makes the J call doubtful. This CDR3 spans 11 amino acids. In germline, CDR1 is SQVTM, CDR2 ANQGSEA. CDR3 region: CSVAASNEQFF. The CDR3 nucleotides are TGCAGCGTTGCTGCTAGCAATGAGCAGTTCTTC.

This clonotype was seen a few times. V usage is TRBV10-3 and J usage is TRBJ2-5; D is ambiguous. Germline V CDR1 and CDR2: ENHRY, SYGVKD. V lost 8 bases and J lost 4, with 17 bases in between. This CDR3 is 14 amino acids long. The CDR3 loop reads CAIGAIGRTETQYF. The CDR3 region has the DNA TGTGCCATCGGAGCAATAGGGCGGACAGAGACCCAGTACTTC.

The rearrangement uses TRBV2 and TRBJ2-1, with 11 bases aligning to TRBD2. Germline assignment: CDR1 SNHLY and CDR2 FYNNEI. The J segment lost 5 bases and the V segment lost 7 bases, leaving 7 bases of the junction unmatched. The CDR3 loop spans 15 amino acids. DNA for the CDR3: TGTGCCAGCATGCTGGGACTAGCGGACGACAATGAGCAGTTCTTC. Amino acid sequence: CASMLGLADDNEQFF.

Only a few counts were recorded for this clonotype. The chain couples TRBV4-2 to TRBJ2-7, with TRBD2 identical over 9 bases. Germline CDR1 LGHNA, CDR2 YNFKEQ. J gave up 7 bases and V 1 base, and 11 bases lay outside the gene matches. The length of the CDR3 is 16 residues. The CDR3 region has the DNA TGTGCCAGCAGCCAAGGAACCGGGACTAGCTCGAATGAGCAGTACTTC. It translates to CASSQGTGTSSNEQYF.

This clonotype has only a few counts. The gene calls are TRBV25-1 and TRBJ1-6; D is perhaps TRBD1 (5 bases). Germline CDR1 and CDR2: MGHDK and SYGVNS. The CDR3 totals 14 residues. The germline V and J ends were trimmed by 2 bases and 10 bases, with 12 bases remaining between them. CDR3 sequence (DNA): TGTGCCAGCAGTGAACTGGGGCTGAGCTCACCCCTCCACTTT. The encoded protein is CASSELGLSSPLHF. The whole variable domain, filled in from reference TRBV25-1 and TRBJ1-6, reads EADIYQTPRYLVIGTGKKITLECSQTMGHDKMYWYQQDPGMELHLIHYSYGVNSTEKGDLSSESTVSRIRTEHFPLTLESARPSHTSQYLCASSELGLSSPLHFGNGTRLTVT.

The chain couples TRBV7-9 to TRBJ2-5; D is uncertain. Between the trimmed V and J ends, which lost 4 bases and 3 bases, there was a span of 12 bases. The germline V gene encodes CDR1 SEHNR and CDR2 FQNEAQ (reference sequence). CDR3 length equals 14 residues. The CDR3 DNA is TGTGCCAGCAGCTCCTCCCTGAGCAAAGAGACCCAGTACTTC. Its protein product is CASSSSLSKETQYF.

This clonotype occurred a few times. The rearrangement uses TRBV3-1 and TRBJ1-1; 7 bases are shared with TRBD1. This CDR3 contains 16 residues. V was pared by 0 bases and J by 5 bases, with 9 bases of the junction left unmatched. Germline CDR1 is LGHDT and CDR2 is YNNKEL (reference sequence). DNA of the CDR3: TGTGCCAGCAGCCAAGAGGGGGCAGGGGGAAGGACTGAAGCTTTCTTT. As protein: CASSQEGAGGRTEAFF.

V is TRBV5-6 and J is TRBJ1-2; no clear D gene. V lost 5 bases and J lost 3, with 11 bases in between. CDR3 length: 13 residues. The germline V gene has CDR1 SGHDT and CDR2 YYEEEE. CDR3 region: CASSKDPDYGYTF. The CDR3 nucleotides are TGTGCCAGCAGTAAAGACCCCGACTATGGCTACACCTTC.

This clonotype was seen only a few times. CDR3 sequence (DNA): TGCGCCAGCAGTCAATCGACAGGGGAAAAAGAGACCCAGTACTTC. Translation: CASSQSTGEKETQYF. This chain links TRBV23-1 with TRBJ2-5; 8 positions agree with TRBD1. TRBV23-1 is marked as an open reading frame, function uncertain. V lost 0 bases to trimming and J lost 3 bases; unmatched junction nucleotides: 3. The CDR3 is made up of 15 amino acids.

The chain joins TRBV6-6 to TRBJ1-5; no reliable D call. Per germline, CDR1 MNHNY and CDR2 SVGAGI (reference sequence). This CDR3 has 14 amino acids. Trimming cost V 5 bases and J 2 bases, with 10 bases left between them. CDR3 amino acids: CASSVGRRNQPQHF. In DNA form, the CDR3 reads TGTGCCAGCAGTGTGGGCAGGCGCAATCAGCCCCAGCATTTT.

This clonotype was detected only a few times. This chain's CDR3 is CASSFSSLTNAQYF. CDR3 sequence (DNA): TGTGCCAGCAGCTTTTCTAGTCTAACAAATGCGCAGTATTTT. This rearrangement joins TRBV11-2 to TRBJ2-3, with unresolved D. Germline loops: CDR1 SGHAT, CDR2 FQNNGV. This CDR3 is built from 14 residues. V lost 3 bases and J 10 bases, leaving 17 bases between the germline ends.

As regards this clonotype: A read error may account for a junction end that differs from germline. This sequence joins TRBV11-2 and TRBJ2-5, with D possibly called TRBD1 or TRBD2 (5 bases each). Germline-derived CDR1 and CDR2 are SGHAT and FQNNGV. The CDR3 is 14 residues long. CDR3 amino acids: CASSLAYVGQGRFF. For the CDR3, the DNA is TGTGCCAGCAGCTTAGCCTACGTCGGGCAGGGACGTTTCTTC.

This chain links TRBV4-3 with TRBJ2-7, with D unclear. The V end lost 2 bases, the J end lost 0 bases, and 11 bases lay between the germline ends. The CDR3 extends over 15 amino acids. The germline CDR1 and CDR2 sequences are LGHNA and YSLEER. CDR3 nucleotides: TGCGCCAGCAGCCAAAGCCAGGAGAGCTCCTACGAGCAGTACTTC. This gives the protein CASSQSQESSYEQYF.

In this sample, this clonotype turned up a few times. The chain is built from TRBV12-3 or TRBV12-4 and TRBJ1-2, with unresolved D. This CDR3 spans 12 amino acids. V lost 3 bases to trimming and J lost 7 bases, with 9 bases between them. The CDR3 here is CASSFSGSGYTF. The CDR3 DNA reads TGTGCCAGCAGTTTTTCGGGGTCTGGCTACACCTTC.

The rearrangement links TRBV6-4 to TRBJ1-2; 10 nucleotides match TRBD1. Germline V gene lookup returns CDR1 MRHNA and CDR2 SNTAGT. Germline trimming cut 5 bases from V and 6 bases from J; bases unmatched to any gene: 9. The CDR3 is 15 residues long. The CDR3 sequence is CASSPGTGDVNGYTF. The CDR3 nucleotides read TGTGCCAGCAGTCCGGGGACAGGGGACGTCAATGGCTACACCTTC.

This clonotype came up many times. The gene calls are TRBV7-2 and TRBJ1-2; 8 nucleotides match TRBD1. The CDR3 has 14 residues. The junction had 6 bases not matched to a gene; V was cut back by 4 bases and J by 5 bases. Germline V lookup: CDR1 SGHTA, CDR2 FQGNSA. The CDR3 region is CASSSRTGRYGYTF. For the CDR3, the DNA is TGTGCCAGCAGCTCCCGGACAGGGAGGTATGGCTACACCTTC.

This chain links TRBV6-2 or TRBV6-3 with TRBJ1-4; D is undetermined. Germline V gene data show CDR1 as MNHEY and CDR2 as SVGEGT. Trimming removed 8 bases at V and 4 bases at J, with 5 bases between. CDR3 length: 11 residues. This CDR3 is CASEDNEKLFF. In DNA form, the CDR3 reads TGTGCCAGCGAGGATAATGAAAAACTGTTTTTT.

V usage is TRBV13 and J usage is TRBJ2-5; TRBD2 matches at 8 bases. The germline CDR1 and CDR2 sequences are PRHDT and FYEKMQ (reference sequence). This CDR3 region has 16 residues. V lost 3 bases to trimming and J lost 1 base; unmatched junction nucleotides: 7. The chain's CDR3 is CASSFRSAGVQETQYF. For the CDR3, the DNA is TGTGCCAGCAGCTTTAGGTCAGCGGGGGTCCAAGAGACCCAGTACTTC. The full variable domain, completed using reference TRBV13 and TRBJ2-5, is AAGVIQSPRHLIKEKRETATLKCYPIPRHDTVYWYQQGPGQDPQFLISFYEKMQSDKGSIPDRFSAQQFSDYHSELNMSSLELGDSALYFCASSFRSAGVQETQYFGPGTRLLVL.

This clonotype has a handful of counts. Here the CDR3 DNA reads TGTGCCACACCGGGACTAGCGGGTGAAAACATTCAGTACTTC. Protein product: CATPGLAGENIQYF. This chain joins TRBV2 and TRBJ2-4; 12 nucleotides match TRBD2. Germline CDR1 and CDR2: SNHLY and FYNNEI. This CDR3 spans 14 amino acids. The V segment lost 10 bases and the J segment 5 bases; nucleotides outside the gene matches: 6.

This clonotype was seen only a few times. The rearrangement links TRBV28 to TRBJ2-7, with D tentatively TRBD2 (5 bases). This CDR3 is 14 amino acids long. Per the germline V gene, CDR1 is MDHEN and CDR2 is SYDVKM. Trimming left V 7 bases short and J 8 bases short, with 21 bases between. The CDR3 spells CASTRQAPFGKQYF. In nucleotides, the CDR3 is TGTGCCAGCACCCGGCAGGCTCCTTTCGGGAAGCAGTACTTC.

In its sample, this clonotype was seen a few times. V and J are TRBV5-1 and TRBJ2-2; 7 nucleotides agree with TRBD1. CDR3 length: 15 residues. CDR1 SGHRS and CDR2 YFSETQ come from the germline V gene. The V segment lost 4 bases and the J segment 2 bases; nucleotides outside the gene matches: 5. CDR3: CASSMGQTNTGELFF. Here the CDR3 DNA reads TGCGCCAGCAGCATGGGACAGACAAACACCGGGGAGCTGTTTTTT.

The chain uses TRBV27 and TRBJ2-1; tentative D call: TRBD2 (5 bases). The CDR3 has 16 amino acids. The germline V and J ends were trimmed by 0 bases and 2 bases, with 11 bases remaining between them. Germline V CDR1 and CDR2: MNHEY, SMNVEV (reference sequence). CDR3 amino acids: CASSLSGVDPYNEQFF. CDR3 sequence (DNA): TGTGCCAGCAGTTTATCGGGAGTAGATCCCTACAATGAGCAGTTCTTC.